This entry lists 14 T cell receptor beta chains sequenced from one sample in a study of T-cell reconstitution after alpha-beta-depleted transplantation in children. Unique molecular identifiers featured in how the TCRbeta library was prepared. TCRdb itself ran the PCR reads through MiXCR, one entry per CDR3 protein. This table holds 180,000 or so distinct CDR3 sequences, approximately 6.8% found once. The source material was PBMCs, sampled before TCRalphabeta/CD19-depleted stem cell transplant. Receptor source: a girl under two years old with combined immunodeficiency, due to receive a stem cell transplant.

Comments on this clonotype: A much larger clone is a single base away; this may be a read error. V is TRBV6-1 and J is TRBJ2-3, with a possible D match to TRBD2 (6 bases). V gave up 6 bases and J gave up 3 bases, with 13 bases separating them. Germline CDR1 is MNHNS and CDR2 is SASEGT. CDR3 size: 14 residues. The CDR3 loop is CASSRGGQTDTQYF. The CDR3 region has the DNA TGTGCCAGCAGCAGAGGAGGGCAGACAGATACGCAGTATTTT.

The CDR3 is CASALTGSLGETQYF. CDR3 nucleotides: TGCGCCAGCGCCCTCACCGGGTCCTTAGGGGAGACCCAGTACTTC. The J gene is TRBJ2-5, the V gene TRBV4-3; D uncertain. This CDR3 comprises 15 residues. The V gene's germline CDR1 is LGHNA and CDR2 YSLEER. Trimming cost V 8 bases and J 5 bases, with 21 bases left between them.

The table lists this clonotype with many counts. This sequence joins TRBV19 and TRBJ2-1; D ambiguous. This CDR3 has 16 amino acids. Trimming took 5 bases from V and 0 from J, leaving 14 bases between them. Germline V gene lookup returns CDR1 LNHDA and CDR2 SQIVND (reference sequence). In DNA form, the CDR3 reads TGTGCCAGTAGTGCCTTTTGGCTCAGCTCCTACAATGAGCAGTTCTTC. This sequence encodes CASSAFWLSSYNEQFF.

This clonotype has at least ten counts. The J gene is TRBJ1-1, the V gene TRBV5-1; D gene unclear. This CDR3 comprises 13 residues. Germline V gene sequence: CDR1 SGHRS, CDR2 YFSETQ. Trimming pared 2 bases from V and 6 bases from J, leaving 11 bases between. The CDR3 loop is CASSLNSDAEAFF. CDR3 nucleotide sequence: TGCGCCAGCAGCTTAAACTCGGACGCTGAAGCTTTCTTT.

This clonotype was picked up many times. The chain links TRBV29-1 to TRBJ2-3; unclear D gene. Germline CDR1 is SQVTM and CDR2 is ANQGSEA. The CDR3 sequence is 16 residues long. Trimming cost V 1 base and J 0 bases, with 14 bases left between them. For the CDR3, the DNA is TGCAGCGTTGAAGTGCCCGCCGGAGTTAGCACAGATACGCAGTATTTT. Its protein is CSVEVPAGVSTDTQYF.

Many counts were recorded for this clonotype. The chain carries TRBV9 and TRBJ2-7; D not resolved. Germline V gene sequence: CDR1 SGDLS, CDR2 YYNGEE. The CDR3 spans 14 residues. V shed 0 bases and J shed 3 bases, with 10 bases lying between them. The chain's CDR3 is CASSVGTQYYEQYF. CDR3 nucleotides: TGTGCCAGCAGCGTAGGTACCCAGTACTACGAGCAGTACTTC. Variable domain in full (rest from reference TRBV9 and TRBJ2-7): DSGVTQTPKHLITATGQRVTLRCSPRSGDLSVYWYQQSLDQGLQFLIQYYNGEERAKGNILERFSAQQFPDLHSELNLSSLELGDSALYFCASSVGTQYYEQYFGPGTRLTVT.

The table lists this clonotype with many counts. The J gene is TRBJ2-3, the V gene TRBV20-1; D might be TRBD2 (7 bases). Trimming pared 1 base from V and 4 bases from J, leaving 15 bases between. The CDR3 extends over 15 amino acids. The V gene's germline CDR1 is DFQATT and CDR2 SNEGSKA (reference sequence). CDR3: CSARVPPGGPDTQYF. Here the CDR3 DNA reads TGCAGTGCTAGAGTTCCCCCGGGGGGCCCAGATACGCAGTATTTT.

This clonotype was observed a few times. This may stem from a read error, because a much larger clone lies one nucleotide away. The rearrangement joins TRBV4-2 to TRBJ2-1, with 7 bases matching TRBD2. Germline-derived CDR1 and CDR2 are LGHNA and YNFKEQ. The CDR3 length is 13 residues. V was clipped by 5 bases and J by 4 bases; unmatched bases: 2. The DNA for the CDR3 is TGTGCCAGCAGCGGACTAGAGTACAATGAGCAGTTCTTC. It specifies CASSGLEYNEQFF.

This clonotype was observed many times. This chain uses TRBV11-2 with TRBJ2-6; no definite D call. CDR3 length: 15 amino acids. Germline V gene sequence: CDR1 SGHAT, CDR2 FQNNGV. Trimming removed 1 base from V and 0 bases from J, with 4 bases in between. CDR3 region: CASSLGLSGANVLTF. The CDR3 nucleotides are TGTGCCAGCAGCTTAGGTCTCTCTGGGGCCAACGTCCTGACTTTC. Full variable domain (remainder filled in from reference TRBV11-2 and TRBJ2-6): EAGVAQSPRYKIIEKRQSVAFWCNPISGHATLYWYQQILGQGPKLLIQFQNNGVVDDSQLPKDRFSAERLKGVDSTLKIQPAKLEDSAVYLCASSLGLSGANVLTFGAGSRLTVL.

The table lists this clonotype with a count of one. A much larger clone lies one base from this, so it may be a read error. This chain uses TRBV7-9 with TRBJ2-1; 10 positions match TRBD2. This CDR3 contains 17 residues. Germline loops: CDR1 SEHNR, CDR2 FQNEAQ (reference sequence). The DNA of the CDR3 is TGTGCCAGCAACCATGGGAGGGCTAGCGGGAGTGCTTCTGAGGAGTTCTTC. Protein: CASNHGRASGSASEEFF.

Ten or more counts support this clonotype. The chain recombines TRBV6-2 or TRBV6-3 with TRBJ2-7, with 13 bases fitting TRBD2. Per germline, CDR1 MNHEY and CDR2 SVGEGT. With V trimmed by 2 bases and J by 7 bases, 8 bases remained unmatched. The CDR3 has 16 residues. The CDR3 DNA reads TGTGCCAGCAGTTACAACATACCGGGACTAGCGGGAGAGCAGTACTTC. Encoded protein: CASSYNIPGLAGEQYF.

The gene calls are TRBV7-8 and TRBJ2-2; 7 bases fit TRBD1. Germline CDR1 and CDR2: SGHVS and FQNEAQ. The CDR3 consists of 16 residues. V lost 8 bases to trimming and J lost 2 bases; unmatched junction nucleotides: 11. The CDR3: CASADRDRKNTGELFF. The DNA for the CDR3 is TGTGCCAGCGCCGACCGGGACAGAAAAAACACCGGGGAGCTGTTTTTT.

The chain employs TRBV7-9 and TRBJ2-7, with D tentatively TRBD1 or TRBD2 (5 bases each). V was clipped by 4 bases and J by 3 bases, with 7 bases between them. Germline V CDR1 and CDR2: SEHNR, FQNEAQ (reference sequence). The CDR3 totals 12 residues. CDR3 coding DNA: TGTGCCAGCAGCTGGGACCTCTACGAGCAGTACTTC. Protein sequence: CASSWDLYEQYF.

This clonotype was counted at least ten times. V and J are TRBV18 and TRBJ2-7; D is unclear. The V gene's germline CDR1 is KGHSH and CDR2 LQKENI. The CDR3 length is 12 residues. V was shortened by 4 bases and J by 3 bases, with 7 bases between the two germline ends. CDR3 DNA: TGTGCCAGCTCACGGACCGGCTACGAGCAGTACTTC. Its protein is CASSRTGYEQYF.